The subject of this entry is one T cell receptor beta chain. The antigen remains unidentified. There are 19 residues in the CDR3. Deletions cut 1 base from V and 0 bases from J, with 17 bases between. Germline CDR1 is SGDLS and CDR2 is YYNGEE. The sample is drawn from a study of post-analysis software for immune sequencing data. Findings of the study overall: TRBV5-6, TRBV5-1 and TRBV20-1 belonged to a set of roughly 5 TRBV segments that were more frequent in patients than controls.

The library was made from cDNA and included unique molecular identifiers. MiXCR was run by TCRdb on the PCR reads, yielding one entry per CDR3 protein. The sample contains approximately 440,000 distinct CDR3 sequences, roughly 45% of which appear only once. The material sequenced was blood. The chain joins TRBV9 to TRBJ2-6; D may be TRBD1 (6 bases). This sequence originates from a girl under 18 with multiple sclerosis. CDR3 loop: CASSVLAGVPSSGANVLTF. Written as DNA, the CDR3 is TGTGCCAGCAGCGTATTGGCAGGGGTCCCGAGCTCTGGGGCCAACGTCCTGACTTTC.